This T cell receptor beta chain was profiled in a study of blood T cell repertoires in COVID-19. As processed by the authors: Amplified reference gene primers provided the basis for estimating nucleated cell counts. The table came from immunoSEQ multiplex PCR; TCRdb's copy has only in-frame clones and leaves some out. D and trimming come from the DNA, and the V and J calls and clone size come from that table. The data hold approximately 190,000 clones, with around 83% observed a single time. What was sequenced was PBMCs or T cells enriched from blood (not recorded which). The clonotype was recovered from a woman in her twenties or thirties who had been exposed to COVID-19.

The CDR3 sequence: CASSGRGSGNTIYF. CDR3 nucleotides: TGTGCCAGCAGCGGGCGGGGCTCTGGAAACACCATATATTTT. The rearrangement links TRBV9 to TRBJ1-3; D ambiguous. The CDR3 is 14 amino acids. Trimming removed 3 bases from V and 0 bases from J, with 7 bases in between. Germline-derived CDR1 and CDR2 are SGDLS and YYNGEE.